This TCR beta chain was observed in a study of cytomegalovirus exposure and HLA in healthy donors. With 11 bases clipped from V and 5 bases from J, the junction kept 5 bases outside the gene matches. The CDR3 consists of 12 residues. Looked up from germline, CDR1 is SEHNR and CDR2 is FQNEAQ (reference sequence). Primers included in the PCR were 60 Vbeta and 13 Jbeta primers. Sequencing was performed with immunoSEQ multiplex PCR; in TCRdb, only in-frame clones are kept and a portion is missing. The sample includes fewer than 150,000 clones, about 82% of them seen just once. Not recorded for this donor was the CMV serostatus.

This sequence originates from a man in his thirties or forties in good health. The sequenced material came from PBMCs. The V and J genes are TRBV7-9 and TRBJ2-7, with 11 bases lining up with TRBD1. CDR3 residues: CAVGQGADEQYF. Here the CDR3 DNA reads TGTGCCGTCGGACAGGGGGCGGACGAGCAGTACTTC.